The 31 T cell receptor beta chains below come from one sample, sequenced in a study of blood T cell repertoires in COVID-19. Clones were sequenced by immunoSEQ multiplex PCR, and TCRdb holds only the in-frame ones, with some missing. The sample includes 100,000 to 150,000 clones, about 82% of them seen just once. Sequencing input: peripheral blood. The receptors derive from a human donor in a cohort sampled during active COVID-19.

The J gene is TRBJ2-1, the V gene TRBV18; 7 nucleotides align to TRBD2. Germline V gene sequence: CDR1 KGHSH, CDR2 LQKENI. V was pared by 0 bases and J by 9 bases, with 2 bases of the junction left unmatched. CDR3 length: 13 amino acids. CDR3 amino acids: CASSPPAGVEQFF. In DNA, the CDR3 is TGTGCCAGCTCACCACCGGCGGGAGTTGAGCAGTTCTTC.

The J gene is TRBJ1-1, the V gene TRBV30; the D is unclear. CDR3 length equals 15 residues. Germline CDR1 and CDR2: GTSNPN and SVGIG (reference sequence). V was clipped by 4 bases and J by 8 bases, with 23 bases between them. CDR3 in amino acids: CAWMGGGREDAEAFF. In nucleotides, the CDR3 is TGTGCCTGGATGGGAGGAGGGAGGGAGGACGCGGAAGCTTTCTTT.

The chain employs TRBV29-1 and TRBJ2-7; D not certain. Germline V gives CDR1 SQVTM, CDR2 ANQGSEA. The CDR3 length is 10 residues. Trimming left V 4 bases short and J 5 bases short, with 6 bases between. The CDR3 nucleotides are TGCAGCGTTGTCGTAGACGAGCAGTACTTC. Its translation is CSVVVDEQYF.

The chain uses TRBV19 and TRBJ2-1, with D possibly TRBD2 on 5 matching bases. CDR1 is LNHDA and CDR2 is SQIVND in the germline V gene (reference sequence). This CDR3 comprises 13 residues. V was clipped by 6 bases and J by 8 bases, with 14 bases between them. CDR3 DNA: TGTGCCAGTAGGGGAGAGTCATTCTATGAGCAGTTCTTC. It translates to CASRGESFYEQFF.

This clone was counted only a few times. The identical CDR3 is also encoded by other nucleotide sequences in the sample. This sequence joins TRBV29-1 and TRBJ1-4; D remains unclear. This CDR3 is built from 12 residues. Trimming took 4 bases from V and 0 from J, leaving 3 bases between them. Looked up from germline, CDR1 is SQVTM and CDR2 is ANQGSEA. For the CDR3, the DNA is TGCAGCGTTGCTTCAACTAATGAAAAACTGTTTTTT. Its translation is CSVASTNEKLFF.

The V call is TRBV9, the J call TRBJ2-3; TRBD2 matches at 11 bases. The V segment lost 2 bases and the J segment 2 bases; nucleotides outside the gene matches: 7. This CDR3 region has 17 residues. The germline CDR1 and CDR2 sequences are SGDLS and YYNGEE. In nucleotides, the CDR3 is TGTGCCAGCAGCGTTTCCGAGACTAGCGGGAACACAGATACGCAGTATTTT. Translated: CASSVSETSGNTDTQYF.

The chain combines TRBV29-1 with TRBJ2-1; TRBD2 aligns across 8 bases. In germline, CDR1 is SQVTM, CDR2 ANQGSEA. Trimming at V came to 1 base and at J to 2 bases, leaving 4 bases not matched to a gene. This CDR3 has 15 amino acids. The CDR3 region has the DNA TGCAGCGTTGAAGTCCACGGGAGGGCCTACAATGAGCAGTTCTTC. Residues: CSVEVHGRAYNEQFF.

DNA of the CDR3: TGCAGCGTTGAAAGAGCGGGATCCAGCCACAATGAGCAGTTCTTC. Translated: CSVERAGSSHNEQFF. This chain links TRBV29-1 with TRBJ2-1; 7 positions match TRBD2. The V and J ends lost 2 bases and 5 bases, in that order; junction bases with no gene match: 9. The CDR3 runs to 15 residues. Germline V CDR1 and CDR2: SQVTM, ANQGSEA.

The V gene is TRBV24-1, the J gene TRBJ2-5; perhaps TRBD1 as D (6 bases). The CDR3 runs 16 residues. Germline CDR1 is KGHDR and CDR2 is SFDVKD. The V end was cut by 3 bases, the J end by 5 bases, with 18 bases between. CDR3 sequence (DNA): TGTGCCACCAGTGATGCCGGGACACCGGGTTGGGAGACCCAGTACTTC. Translating gives CATSDAGTPGWETQYF.

The J gene is TRBJ2-1, the V gene TRBV28, with D possibly TRBD1 on 5 matching bases. The CDR3 covers 15 residues. CDR1 MDHEN and CDR2 SYDVKM come from the germline V gene. Trimming took off 6 bases at V and 0 bases at J, with 12 bases between the two ends. The CDR3 sequence is CASREGVNSYNEQFF. CDR3 nucleotides: TGTGCCAGCAGAGAAGGGGTGAACTCCTACAATGAGCAGTTCTTC. Supplemented by reference TRBV28 and TRBJ2-1, the full variable domain reads DVKVTQSSRYLVKRTGEKVFLECVQDMDHENMFWYRQDPGLGLRLIYFSYDVKMKEKGDIPEGYSVSREKKERFSLILESASTNQTSMYLCASREGVNSYNEQFFGPGTRLTVL.

This clone was counted between two and nine times. The chain carries TRBV6-1 and TRBJ2-4; D is unresolved. The CDR3 has 13 amino acids. Germline values: CDR1 MNHNS, CDR2 SASEGT. Trimming shortened V by 3 bases and J by 1 base, and 4 bases separated the two germline ends. CDR3 in amino acids: CASSERAKNIQYF. The CDR3 region has the DNA TGTGCCAGCAGTGAGCGGGCCAAAAACATTCAGTACTTC.

The chain carries TRBV7-9 and TRBJ2-7; D is unresolved. The CDR3 is made up of 13 amino acids. Looked up from germline, CDR1 is SEHNR and CDR2 is FQNEAQ (reference sequence). Trimming pared 1 base from V and 3 bases from J, leaving 7 bases between. The CDR3 here is CASSLGYGYEQYF. Written as DNA, the CDR3 is TGTGCCAGCAGCTTAGGTTACGGCTACGAGCAGTACTTC.

This chain's CDR3 is CASSPGSASYEQYF. CDR3 DNA sequence: TGCGCCAGCAGCCCGGGGTCGGCCTCCTACGAGCAGTACTTC. This sequence joins TRBV5-1 and TRBJ2-7; D may be TRBD2 (5 bases). Germline V CDR1 and CDR2: SGHRS, YFSETQ. V shed 4 bases and J shed 0 bases, with 11 bases lying between them. CDR3 size: 14 residues. Using reference TRBV5-1 and TRBJ2-7 for the parts outside the CDR3, the full variable domain is KAGVTQTPRYLIKTRGQQVTLSCSPISGHRSVSWYQQTPGQGLQFLFEYFSETQRNKGNFPGRFSGRQFSNSRSEMNVSTLELGDSALYLCASSPGSASYEQYFGPGTRLTVT.

In its sample, this clone was seen a few times. The same CDR3 can be traced to other DNA sequences in this sample. V gene TRBV6-6 combines with J gene TRBJ1-5; D call uncertain. Trimming shortened V by 2 bases and J by 7 bases, and 12 bases separated the two germline ends. The CDR3 spans 14 residues. Germline CDR1 is MNHNY and CDR2 is SVGAGI (reference sequence). CDR3 amino acids: CASSYSTSGQPQHF. CDR3 bases: TGTGCCAGCAGTTACAGTACCTCGGGGCAGCCCCAGCATTTT.

V usage is TRBV28 and J usage is TRBJ2-7; TRBD2 aligns across 13 bases. This CDR3 is built from 16 residues. V shed 4 bases, J shed 4 bases, and the junction held 7 bases outside the gene matches. The germline V gene has CDR1 MDHEN and CDR2 SYDVKM. The CDR3 sequence is CASSSETSGRSYEQYF. CDR3 coding DNA: TGTGCCAGCAGTTCGGAGACTAGCGGGAGGAGTTACGAGCAGTACTTC. The full variable domain, its missing parts supplied by reference TRBV28 and TRBJ2-7, is DVKVTQSSRYLVKRTGEKVFLECVQDMDHENMFWYRQDPGLGLRLIYFSYDVKMKEKGDIPEGYSVSREKKERFSLILESASTNQTSMYLCASSSETSGRSYEQYFGPGTRLTVT.

The V gene is TRBV7-2, the J gene TRBJ2-1; a possible D gene is TRBD2 (6 bases). Germline V gives CDR1 SGHTA, CDR2 FQGNSA. Trimming left V 4 bases short and J 4 bases short, with 20 bases between. The CDR3 covers 17 residues. The CDR3: CASSSRISSGGYNEQFF. Written as DNA, the CDR3 is TGTGCCAGCAGCTCGCGGATCAGCAGCGGAGGGTACAATGAGCAGTTCTTC.

The V call is TRBV29-1, the J call TRBJ2-3; D call uncertain. Germline V CDR1 and CDR2: SQVTM, ANQGSEA. The V end lost 4 bases, the J end lost 0 bases, and 11 bases lay between the germline ends. The CDR3 sequence is 14 residues long. CDR3 sequence reads: CSVATVTSTDTQYF. CDR3 nucleotide sequence: TGCAGCGTTGCAACGGTAACTAGCACAGATACGCAGTATTTT.

This clone appeared a few times. The chain employs TRBV4-1 and TRBJ1-1, with D possibly matching TRBD1 (6 bases). The CDR3 length is 15 residues. The germline V gene encodes CDR1 MGHRA and CDR2 YSYEKL. V shed 1 base and J shed 0 bases, with 9 bases lying between them. The CDR3 coding sequence is TGCGCCAGCAGCCAAGGGACAGCTCTGAACACTGAAGCTTTCTTT. Its protein product is CASSQGTALNTEAFF.

This chain uses TRBV6-5 with TRBJ1-1; a weak D match, TRBD1 (6 bases). CDR3 length equals 15 residues. Trimming took off 0 bases at V and 11 bases at J, with 19 bases between the two ends. Germline V gives CDR1 MNHEY, CDR2 SVGAGI. The CDR3 sequence: CASSYSGARSWEAFF. The CDR3 DNA reads TGTGCCAGCAGTTACTCGGGGGCGCGGAGTTGGGAGGCTTTCTTT.

This chain connects TRBV27 to TRBJ1-5; weak D call: TRBD1 (6 bases). Trimming removed 10 bases from V and 3 bases from J, with 13 bases in between. The CDR3 spans 13 residues. Germline lookup yields CDR1 MNHEY and CDR2 SMNVEV (reference sequence). The CDR3 region has the DNA TGTGCCACCGGAGACAGGATCAATCAGCCCCAGCATTTT. Translated, it gives CATGDRINQPQHF.

V usage is TRBV2 and J usage is TRBJ2-3, with D possibly being TRBD2 (7 bases). The germline V gene has CDR1 SNHLY and CDR2 FYNNEI. The CDR3 length is 15 residues. The V gene lost 6 bases and the J gene lost 3 bases, with 16 bases spanning the gap. In nucleotides, the CDR3 is TGTGCCAGCAGGGGAGGGGGGCTGAGAACAGATACGCAGTATTTT. Amino acids: CASRGGGLRTDTQYF.

This clone was counted only a few times. The chain recombines TRBV11-2 with TRBJ1-3; TRBD1 agrees at 10 bases. J lost 1 base, V lost 3 bases, and 3 bases had no gene match. The CDR3 extends over 16 amino acids. Germline CDR1 reads SGHAT; CDR2 reads FQNNGV. The CDR3 sequence is CASSFMDRGSGNTIYF. In DNA form, the CDR3 reads TGTGCCAGCAGCTTTATGGACAGGGGGTCTGGAAACACCATATATTTT.

CDR3 nucleotides: TGTGCCTGGAGTCCGCCGACTAGCGGGATCTTAACCAATGAGCAGTTCTTC. It is translated as CAWSPPTSGILTNEQFF. V gene TRBV30 combines with J gene TRBJ2-1, with TRBD2 matching 11 bases. V shed 2 bases and J 6 bases; nucleotides not matched to a gene: 12. CDR1 and CDR2 (germline): GTSNPN, SVGIG (reference sequence). CDR3 length: 17 residues. The complete variable domain, with remaining parts taken from reference TRBV30 and TRBJ2-1, reads SQTIHQWPATLVQPVGSPLSLECTVEGTSNPNLYWYRQAAGRGLQLLFYSVGIGQISSEVPQNLSASRPQDRQFILSSKKLLLSDSGFYLCAWSPPTSGILTNEQFFGPGTRLTVL.

This sequence joins TRBV11-3 and TRBJ1-1; TRBD1 is a possible D gene (5 bases). This CDR3 has 13 residues. Germline lookup yields CDR1 SGHNT and CDR2 YENEEA. V was trimmed by 1 base and J by 3 bases, leaving 6 bases between them. CDR3 DNA sequence: TGTGCCAGCAGCTTAGTCAGGGACACTGAAGCTTTCTTT. Protein sequence: CASSLVRDTEAFF.

This chain links TRBV7-2 with TRBJ2-1; D possibly corresponds to TRBD1 (6 bases). This CDR3 spans 14 amino acids. Germline CDR1 reads SGHTA; CDR2 reads FQGNSA. Between the trimmed V and J ends, which lost 1 base and 8 bases, there was a span of 12 bases. Here the CDR3 reads CASSLVGGMDEQFF. The CDR3 DNA follows: TGTGCCAGCAGCTTAGTAGGGGGTATGGATGAGCAGTTCTTC.

The chain joins TRBV5-1 to TRBJ2-1; 9 positions agree with TRBD1. This CDR3 is built from 16 residues. With V trimmed by 7 bases and J by 5 bases, 13 bases remained unmatched. Germline values: CDR1 SGHRS, CDR2 YFSETQ. The CDR3 nucleotides are TGCGCCAGCGACCCCTACCCCCGGGACAGGGACAATGAGCAGTTCTTC. Translating gives CASDPYPRDRDNEQFF.

This clone was counted only a few times. The V call is TRBV28, the J call TRBJ1-1; perhaps TRBD1 as D (5 bases). The CDR3 length is 15 residues. Germline values: CDR1 MDHEN, CDR2 SYDVKM. Trimming took 6 bases from V and 0 from J, leaving 14 bases between them. In nucleotides, the CDR3 is TGTGCCAGCAGAGACTTCAGGGTGATGAACACTGAAGCTTTCTTT. Its translation: CASRDFRVMNTEAFF.

About this clone itself: A read error may produce the germline difference seen at one junction end. This chain connects TRBV28 to TRBJ1-5, with TRBD1 matching 7 bases. Germline V lookup: CDR1 MDHEN, CDR2 SYDVKM. The CDR3 has 12 amino acids. This chain's CDR3 is CASSVPGQPQHF. The CDR3 nucleotides are TGTGCCAGCAGCGTACCGGGACAGCCGCAGCATTTT.

This chain connects TRBV12-3 or TRBV12-4 to TRBJ2-1, with 7 bases that match TRBD2. V lost 6 bases to trimming and J lost 6 bases; unmatched junction nucleotides: 2. The CDR3 consists of 12 residues. The DNA for the CDR3 is TGTGCCAGCAGCCGGACTAGCAATGAGCAGTTCTTC. Encoded protein: CASSRTSNEQFF.

This chain links TRBV12-5 with TRBJ2-2; no firm D call. Trimming removed 6 bases from V and 2 bases from J, with 7 bases in between. Germline V gene data show CDR1 as LGHNT and CDR2 as FRNRAP. This CDR3 has 13 residues. CDR3 nucleotide sequence: TGTGCTAGTGGGAAGAGTAACACCGGGGAGCTGTTTTTT. Its translation: CASGKSNTGELFF. Full variable domain (remainder filled in from reference TRBV12-5 and TRBJ2-2): DARVTQTPRHKVTEMGQEVTMRCQPILGHNTVFWYRQTMMQGLELLAYFRNRAPLDDSGMPKDRFSAEMPDATLATLKIQPSEPRDSAVYFCASGKSNTGELFFGEGSRLTVL.

V and J are TRBV14 and TRBJ2-3, with no clear D. The CDR3 consists of 15 residues. Trimming took off 0 bases at V and 6 bases at J, with 13 bases between the two ends. Germline CDR1 reads SGHDN; CDR2 reads FVKESK. CDR3 sequence: CASSQDRVATDTQYF. CDR3 bases: TGTGCCAGCAGCCAAGATCGGGTGGCTACGGATACGCAGTATTTT.